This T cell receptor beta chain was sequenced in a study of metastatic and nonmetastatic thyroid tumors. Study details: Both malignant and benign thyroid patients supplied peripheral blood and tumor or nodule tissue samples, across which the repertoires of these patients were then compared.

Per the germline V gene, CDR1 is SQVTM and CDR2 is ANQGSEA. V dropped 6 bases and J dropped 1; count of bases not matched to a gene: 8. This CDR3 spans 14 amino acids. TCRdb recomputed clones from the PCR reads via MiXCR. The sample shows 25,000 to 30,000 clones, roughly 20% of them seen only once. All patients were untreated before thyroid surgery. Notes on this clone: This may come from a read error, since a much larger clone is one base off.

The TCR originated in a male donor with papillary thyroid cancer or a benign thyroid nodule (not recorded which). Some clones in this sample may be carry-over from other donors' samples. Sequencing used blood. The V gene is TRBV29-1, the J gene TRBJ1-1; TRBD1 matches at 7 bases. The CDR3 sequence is CSVDQTGWNTEAFF. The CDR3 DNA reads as TGCAGCGTGGATCAGACAGGGTGGAACACTGAAGCTTTCTTT.